This TCR beta chain was recorded in a study of cytomegalovirus exposure and HLA in healthy donors. This clone was seen a single time. Its target is not known. The germline CDR1 and CDR2 sequences are SGHTA and FQGNSA. Deletions cut 7 bases from V and 4 bases from J, with 22 bases between. The CDR3 is 16 residues long. Primers: 60 Vbeta forward and 13 Jbeta reverse. Sequencing used immunoSEQ multiplex PCR; TCRdb keeps in-frame clones, though not all of them. Of about 140,000 clones in the sample, approximately 73% are singletons; the top ten hold around 1.2%. Overall study findings and caveats: Sequencing depth across donors, presence/absence analyses assumed, was roughly uniform. Earlier analysis looked at TCR beta V segments, and most were productive about 90% or about 30% of the time.

This chain links TRBV7-2 with TRBJ2-5; a weak D match, TRBD2 (7 bases). The specimen sequenced was PBMCs. This TCR was recovered from a woman aged 40 to 50 in good health and CMV-seronegative. The CDR3 nucleotides read TGTGCCAGCACCTTTAATGCGGCGGGGGCACGAGAGACCCAGTACTTC. Amino acid sequence: CASTFNAAGARETQYF.